Each of the 12 T cell receptor beta chains below was sequenced from the same sample in a study of PD-1 blockade in classical Hodgkin lymphoma (dated by TCRdb to between 2020 and 2021). The sample's time point label, in plain terms: cycle 2 day 1 (C2D1) of nivolumab. All trial patients had relapsed after autologous stem cell transplantation, with cohorts A, B and C differing in prior brentuximab vedotin exposure. Preparation of the library involved the immunoSEQ multiplex PCR assay. Not all clones reach the TCRdb copy of this immuneACCESS table, which keeps in-frame sequences only. Checked studies attribute under half of the gap to unresolved V genes and leave the rest unexplained. The sample has fewer than 30,000 clones on record, roughly 80% of them singletons. The ten top clones hold about 21% of the sample. Sequenced here: peripheral blood mononuclear cells (PBMCs), sampled before the second cycle of nivolumab. Receptors originate from a human donor with classical Hodgkin lymphoma.

The CDR3 coding sequence is TGTGCCGATAGAACAGGGGACAACACCGGGGAGCTGTTTTTT. Residues: CADRTGDNTGELFF. This chain connects TRBV7-9 to TRBJ2-2, with 7 bases matching TRBD1. The CDR3 totals 14 residues. In germline, CDR1 is SEHNR, CDR2 FQNEAQ (reference sequence). Trimming removed 11 bases from V and 2 bases from J; junction bases left unmatched: 8.

The V call is TRBV2, the J call TRBJ2-7; possible D gene TRBD2, 5 bases. V lost 5 bases, J lost 4 bases, and 6 bases lay in between. This CDR3 region has 11 residues. The germline V gene has CDR1 SNHLY and CDR2 FYNNEI. CDR3 residues: CASSRGYEQYF. The CDR3, as DNA: TGTGCCAGCAGTCGGGGATACGAGCAGTACTTC.

The gene calls are TRBV7-6 and TRBJ1-4; D gene unclear. Germline V gene data show CDR1 as SGHVS and CDR2 as FNYEAQ. The V gene lost 5 bases and the J gene lost 4 bases, with 11 bases spanning the gap. The length of the CDR3 is 14 residues. DNA for the CDR3: TGTGCCAGCAGCCAAAGGCGGAATAATGAAAAACTGTTTTTT. The encoded protein is CASSQRRNNEKLFF. Variable domain in full (rest from reference TRBV7-6 and TRBJ1-4): GAGVSQSPRYKVTKRGQDVALRCDPISGHVSLYWYRQALGQGPEFLTYFNYEAQQDKSGLPNDRFSAERPEGSISTLTIQRTEQRDSAMYRCASSQRRNNEKLFFGSGTQLSVL.

The gene calls are TRBV2 and TRBJ1-2; D not certain. Germline V CDR1 and CDR2: SNHLY, FYNNEI. The CDR3 extends over 15 amino acids. V gave up 5 bases and J gave up 2 bases, with 15 bases separating them. CDR3 loop: CASSLPLAGNYGYTF. The DNA for the CDR3 is TGTGCCAGCAGTCTACCCCTGGCGGGGAACTATGGCTACACCTTC.

This clone was seen once. This rearrangement joins TRBV2 to TRBJ1-6, with D perhaps matching TRBD1 (5 bases). The CDR3 is made up of 15 amino acids. Trimming shortened V by 1 base and J by 13 bases, and 17 bases separated the two germline ends. CDR1 and CDR2 (germline): SNHLY, FYNNEI. The CDR3 bases are TGTGCCAGCAGTGAAGAGGACACCCAGGTCGCGCCCCTCCACTTT. It yields the protein CASSEEDTQVAPLHF.

The rearrangement joins TRBV7-2 to TRBJ2-1, with 9 bases that match TRBD2. Trimming cost V 6 bases and J 2 bases; bases outside gene matches: 2. Germline CDR1 SGHTA, CDR2 FQGNSA. This CDR3 spans 14 amino acids. The CDR3: CASRASGTYNEQFF. The CDR3 nucleotides read TGTGCCAGCAGGGCTAGCGGGACCTACAATGAGCAGTTCTTC.

Concerning this clone: One junction end does not reproduce the germline sequence, and a read error may be involved. V usage is TRBV7-3 and J usage is TRBJ2-1, with 8 bases that match TRBD1. CDR1 is SGHTA, CDR2 FQGTGA, per germline. This CDR3 region has 12 residues. This chain's CDR3 is CASSLTGGEQFF. CDR3 DNA sequence: TGTGCCAGCAGCCTAACAGGGGGTGAGCAGTTCTTC.

This chain links TRBV7-9 with TRBJ1-1; 12 nucleotides match TRBD1. V shed 3 bases, J shed 4 bases, and the junction held 3 bases outside the gene matches. Germline values: CDR1 SEHNR, CDR2 FQNEAQ (reference sequence). The CDR3 runs to 15 residues. The CDR3 DNA follows: TGTGCCAGCAGCTTGGGACAGGGGGCGGTCACTGAAGCTTTCTTT. Translating gives CASSLGQGAVTEAFF.

This clone showed up just once. This chain links TRBV5-1 with TRBJ2-2; unclear D gene. Germline lookup yields CDR1 SGHRS and CDR2 YFSETQ. The CDR3 loop spans 15 amino acids. Trimming removed 0 bases at V and 3 bases at J, with 9 bases between. The CDR3 DNA follows: TGCGCCAGCAGCTTGGAATGGGATTACACCGGGGAGCTGTTTTTT. Translated, it gives CASSLEWDYTGELFF.

V and J are TRBV29-1 and TRBJ1-1; D may be TRBD1 (5 bases). Trimming took off 4 bases at V and 0 bases at J, with 15 bases between the two ends. The CDR3 loop spans 15 amino acids. Per the germline V gene, CDR1 is SQVTM and CDR2 is ANQGSEA. CDR3 bases: TGCAGCGTTGCGGCCGGGGCTGAAATGAACACTGAAGCTTTCTTT. Translating it yields CSVAAGAEMNTEAFF. Full variable domain (missing parts from reference TRBV29-1 and TRBJ1-1): SAVISQKPSRDICQRGTSLTIQCQVDSQVTMMFWYRQQPGQSLTLIATANQGSEATYESGFVIDKFPISRPNLTFSTLTVSNMSPEDSSIYLCSVAAGAEMNTEAFFGQGTRLTVV.

This rearrangement joins TRBV6-1 to TRBJ2-7, with 7 bases fitting TRBD2. This CDR3 spans 14 amino acids. Germline CDR1 MNHNS, CDR2 SASEGT. Trimming removed 7 bases from V and 7 bases from J; junction bases left unmatched: 13. CDR3 sequence (DNA): TGTGCCAGCACCCCGACGGGTAGGGGAGGGGAGCAGTACGTC. This translates into CASTPTGRGGEQYV.

V gene TRBV28 combines with J gene TRBJ1-5; no clear D. CDR3 length equals 16 residues. CDR1 is MDHEN, CDR2 SYDVKM, per germline. The V end lost 3 bases, the J end lost 6 bases, and 18 bases lay between the germline ends. CDR3 protein: CASSFGPEKQIQPQHF. CDR3 bases: TGTGCCAGCAGTTTCGGCCCGGAGAAACAGATTCAGCCCCAGCATTTT.